This TCR beta chain was obtained from a study of blood T cell repertoires in COVID-19 (dated by TCRdb to about 2020). Study-wide context: The collaborator samples originated in the United States, Italy and Spain and spanned the acute and convalescent phases of COVID-19. The prospective study material was composed of cDNA or gDNA derived from T cells, B-cell-depleted T cells, or PBMCs. Sample metadata almost always included a de-identified subject ID, COVID-19 status, age in years and sex. The repertoires were released in a freely available public database meant as a resource for research on the immune response to SARS-CoV-2. The dataset comprised deeply sampled blood TCRbeta repertoires from subjects exposed to, actively infected with, or recovered from COVID-19. HLA class I and class II types, where available, came from metadata supplied by the sample provider rather than from assay-based typing. The samples were drawn from the first 160 participants of the ongoing ImmuneRACE study and from 1,200 or so subjects provided by 6 global collaborators.

Turning to this clone: Its recognized antigen is unknown. Base qualities are missing; no much larger clone stands one base away.

Whole blood was collected in K2EDTA tubes by collaborating institutions according to the institutions' own protocols. For TCRbeta analysis, collaborators shipped samples in one of three forms: frozen whole blood, isolated PBMCs, or DNA extracted from either of those sample types. Results the study describes overall, beyond this receptor: The quantity of clinical and demographic metadata differed by source and by participant and was supplied without curation.

The immunoSEQ Assay, a bias-controlled multiplex PCR, was used to amplify TCRbeta CDR3 regions from genomic DNA. Regarding the original processing steps: The number of nucleated cells in each sample was estimated by amplification of reference gene primers within the assay. To quantify the absolute abundance of each unique TCRbeta CDR3 rearrangement, sequence reads were collapsed and filtered. For each sample, productive Simpson clonality was calculated as the square root of Simpson's diversity index across productive rearrangements. What TCRdb holds here is the immuneACCESS table cut down to in-frame rearrangements. Part of the clones is not present; checked against another copy, under half of the missing clones reflect an unresolved V gene, and the others are unexplained. V and J calls and clone size come straight from that table; D and trimming were deduced from the DNA. This sample lists over 600,000 clones; 85% to 90% were detected once. Approximately 0.25% of the sample lies in the top ten.

From its cysteine to its phenylalanine, the CDR3 spans 14 amino acids. The sequence is cut down to CDR3 DNA, 42 bases in frame from base 1. Based on the germline V gene, the CDR1 and CDR2 sequences are SGHRS and YFSETQ. For this chain, trimming is 6 bases at the V end and 8 bases at the J end, and the number of junction bases without a gene match is 6. This chain is built from TRBV5-1 and TRBJ2-1; 12 middle bases align to TRBD2. The TCR comes from a woman under 30 with acute or convalescent COVID-19. The sample taken for sequencing was peripheral blood. Here the CDR3 is given as CASKSTSGGDEQFF. The nucleotide sequence reads TGCGCCAGCAAGTCGACTAGCGGGGGAGATGAGCAGTTCTTC.